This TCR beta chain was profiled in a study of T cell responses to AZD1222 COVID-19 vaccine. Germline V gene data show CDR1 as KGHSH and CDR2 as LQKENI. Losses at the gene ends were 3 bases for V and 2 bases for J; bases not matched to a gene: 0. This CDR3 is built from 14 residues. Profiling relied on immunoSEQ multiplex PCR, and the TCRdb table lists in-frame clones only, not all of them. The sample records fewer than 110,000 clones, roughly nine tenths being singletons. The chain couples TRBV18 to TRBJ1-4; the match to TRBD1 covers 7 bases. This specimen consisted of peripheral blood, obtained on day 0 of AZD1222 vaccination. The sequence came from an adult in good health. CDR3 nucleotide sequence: TGTGCCAGCTCACCGGACAGGACTAATGAAAAACTGTTTTTT. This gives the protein CASSPDRTNEKLFF.